This entry features one TCR beta chain sequence. The target antigen is unknown. The data derive from a study of Ad26.COV2.S vaccination and SARS-CoV-2 variants. Looking at the study overall: Ad26.COV2.S, an intramuscular injection, was given once or twice 56 days apart.

Trimming shortened V by 3 bases and J by 7 bases, and 9 bases separated the two germline ends. Germline lookup yields CDR1 MGHRA and CDR2 YSYEKL. The length of the CDR3 is 13 residues. Documented treatment: 19 received Ad26.COV2.S at low or high dose, single or two shots; several received placebo; per-sample allocation not given. On day 63 after the first injection, vaccine and placebo recipients gave samples. Wuhan-strain SARS-CoV-2 spike was expressed by the Ad26 vector that made up the vaccine. Study-wide results and caveats: The breadth of spike-specific CD8+ and CD4+ T cell responses after vaccination was reportedly substantial. Vaccine and placebo recipients had comparable breadth of non-spike TCRs.

The assay was immunoSEQ multiplex PCR, and TCRdb's table has in-frame clones only and misses some. Among hundreds of thousands of clones, over 75% were seen once, and the ten largest hold approximately 3.4%. The sequence was obtained from a person aged 18-65 years who received the Ad26.COV2.S COVID-19 vaccine or a placebo. The rearrangement links TRBV4-1 to TRBJ2-2; a possible D gene is TRBD2 (5 bases). Specimen: peripheral blood, collected in a trial of Ad26.COV2.S vaccine versus placebo. The CDR3 sequence: CASSQEEVGELFF. CDR3 nucleotides: TGCGCCAGCAGCCAGGAGGAGGTCGGGGAGCTGTTTTTT.